This T cell receptor (beta chain) was obtained from a study of blood T cell repertoires in COVID-19. Study information: Both acute and convalescent COVID-19 samples were obtained from the United States, Italy and Spain. T cells, B-cell-depleted T cells, or PBMCs supplied cDNA or gDNA.

There are 15 residues in the CDR3. Germline lookup yields CDR1 SGDLS and CDR2 YYNGEE. Trimming at V came to 1 base and at J to 6 bases, leaving 7 bases not matched to a gene. In the authors' workflow: Amplification of reference gene primers was used by the study to estimate nucleated cell counts. Repertoires were generated with immunoSEQ multiplex PCR, while TCRdb's copy carries only in-frame clones and drops some. For V, J and clone size, that table is used; D and trimming come from the DNA. The top ten hold 2.3% of the sample, which has about 120,000 clones, roughly 79% seen once. The chain recombines TRBV9 with TRBJ1-1, with 9 bases that match TRBD1. The sequenced sample consisted of peripheral blood. The TCR sequence derives from a man aged 65 to 85 with acute or convalescent COVID-19. CDR3 sequence (DNA): TGTGCCAGCAGCGTATGGGGACAGGGAAGCTCTGAAGCTTTCTTT. Protein product: CASSVWGQGSSEAFF.